Following are 24 T cell receptor beta chains from one sample sequenced in a study of Siglec-9 on CD8 T cells in melanoma. Sequencing used immunoSEQ multiplex PCR; TCRdb keeps in-frame clones, though not all of them. The sample shows almost 30,000 clones, around three quarters of them seen only once. The specimen was Siglec-9- CD8+ T cells sorted from blood. These receptors were collected from a human donor in good health.

This clone was picked up a small number of times. The chain links TRBV6-1 to TRBJ2-2, with D possibly TRBD1 on 6 matching bases. Trimming left V 0 bases short and J 4 bases short, with 12 bases between. This CDR3 spans 16 amino acids. The germline V gene encodes CDR1 MNHNS and CDR2 SASEGT. DNA of the CDR3: TGTGCCAGCAGTGAAGCGCTTCGAGGGGGCACCGGGGAGCTGTTTTTT. It codes for CASSEALRGGTGELFF.

This clone was recorded a few times. This chain connects TRBV27 to TRBJ2-5; TRBD1 matches 8 bases. Trimming took 3 bases from V and 5 from J; bases not matched to a gene: 5. CDR3 length equals 14 residues. Germline V gene data show CDR1 as MNHEY and CDR2 as SMNVEV (reference sequence). CDR3 protein: CASSFQGAWETQYF. The DNA of the CDR3 is TGTGCCAGCAGTTTTCAGGGGGCGTGGGAGACCCAGTACTTC.

The chain couples TRBV7-6 to TRBJ2-1; 8 nucleotides align to TRBD2. This CDR3 is 18 amino acids long. Germline CDR1 SGHVS, CDR2 FNYEAQ. The ends lost 0 bases at V and 2 bases at J; junction bases unmatched: 9. The CDR3 is CASSLAYGRAVTYNEQFF. The CDR3 nucleotides are TGTGCCAGCAGCTTAGCGTACGGGAGGGCCGTAACCTACAATGAGCAGTTCTTC. Drawing the rest from reference TRBV7-6 and TRBJ2-1, the complete variable domain is GAGVSQSPRYKVTKRGQDVALRCDPISGHVSLYWYRQALGQGPEFLTYFNYEAQQDKSGLPNDRFSAERPEGSISTLTIQRTEQRDSAMYRCASSLAYGRAVTYNEQFFGPGTRLTVL.

The chain carries TRBV27 and TRBJ1-5; D not certain. The germline V gene encodes CDR1 MNHEY and CDR2 SMNVEV (reference sequence). Between the trimmed V and J ends, which lost 2 bases and 1 base, there was a span of 9 bases. The CDR3 is 15 residues long. The CDR3 DNA sequence: TGTGCCAGCAGTTTAGCGTGGGAGAGCAATCAGCCCCAGCATTTT. Translating gives CASSLAWESNQPQHF.

This clone was detected only a few times. In DNA form, the CDR3 reads TGTGCCAGCAGCGTGGGGAACAGAAACACTGAAGCTTTCTTT. Translating it yields CASSVGNRNTEAFF. The genes are TRBV9 and TRBJ1-1; D is uncertain. This CDR3 has 14 amino acids. Germline V gene lookup returns CDR1 SGDLS and CDR2 YYNGEE. V lost 2 bases to trimming and J lost 2 bases, with 10 bases between them. The complete variable domain, with remaining parts taken from reference TRBV9 and TRBJ1-1, reads DSGVTQTPKHLITATGQRVTLRCSPRSGDLSVYWYQQSLDQGLQFLIQYYNGEERAKGNILERFSAQQFPDLHSELNLSSLELGDSALYFCASSVGNRNTEAFFGQGTRLTVV.

The chain carries TRBV6-5 and TRBJ2-2; 10 positions agree with TRBD1. With V trimmed by 9 bases and J by 5 bases, 9 bases remained unmatched. This CDR3 region has 15 residues. Germline V gene lookup returns CDR1 MNHEY and CDR2 SVGAGI. CDR3 sequence: CASITPGQGTGELFF. DNA of the CDR3: TGTGCCAGTATCACACCGGGACAGGGGACCGGGGAGCTGTTTTTT.

The rearrangement joins TRBV30 to TRBJ1-4; TRBD1 is a possible D gene (5 bases). Germline values: CDR1 GTSNPN, CDR2 SVGIG (reference sequence). This CDR3 has 15 residues. Trimming stripped 1 base from V and 4 bases from J, with 13 bases between. The CDR3 loop reads CAWSGGHNSNEKLFF. In nucleotides, the CDR3 is TGTGCCTGGAGTGGGGGCCACAATAGTAATGAAAAACTGTTTTTT.

V and J are TRBV29-1 and TRBJ1-2; D is perhaps TRBD1 (5 bases). V was trimmed by 5 bases and J by 6 bases, leaving 10 bases between them. The CDR3 has 11 residues. Germline values: CDR1 SQVTM, CDR2 ANQGSEA. CDR3 nucleotide sequence: TGCAGCGTTCCCAGGGCGGATGGCTACACCTTC. Protein product: CSVPRADGYTF.

The rearrangement uses TRBV27 and TRBJ2-4; 8 bases line up with TRBD1. V lost 5 bases and J lost 0; bases outside the gene matches: 3. CDR1 is MNHEY, CDR2 SMNVEV, per germline (reference sequence). The CDR3 length is 15 residues. CDR3 DNA: TGTGCCAGCAGTCTTGACAGGGGAGCCAAAAACATTCAGTACTTC. Protein sequence: CASSLDRGAKNIQYF.

The J gene is TRBJ2-7, the V gene TRBV11-2, with TRBD2 identical over 12 bases. J lost 3 bases, V lost 3 bases, and 9 bases had no gene match. The CDR3 runs 17 residues. CDR1 is SGHAT and CDR2 is FQNNGV in the germline V gene. The CDR3: CASSFGLAGSFVYEQYV. The CDR3 DNA reads as TGTGCCAGCAGCTTCGGACTAGCGGGATCGTTCGTCTACGAGCAGTACGTC.

V is TRBV6-5 and J is TRBJ2-7; the D is unclear. CDR3 size: 14 residues. V lost 0 bases and J lost 3, with 9 bases in between. Germline V gene sequence: CDR1 MNHEY, CDR2 SVGAGI. The CDR3 nucleotides are TGTGCCAGCAGTTACTCGGACGGCTACTACGAGCAGTACTTC. This translates into CASSYSDGYYEQYF.

This clone was found a few times. The CDR3 bases are TGTGCCAGCAGCCCAATGACCCAGGGGGTCACTGAAGCTTTCTTT. It yields the protein CASSPMTQGVTEAFF. The chain joins TRBV21-1 to TRBJ1-1; the D call in the table, TRBD1, was not verified against the DNA. TRBV21-1 is a documented pseudogene. The CDR3 spans 15 residues.

The chain joins TRBV7-9 to TRBJ1-1; no clear D gene. The CDR3 is 13 amino acids. Trimming pared 7 bases from V and 0 bases from J, leaving 9 bases between. Germline V gene lookup returns CDR1 SEHNR and CDR2 FQNEAQ (reference sequence). As DNA, the CDR3 is TGTGCCAGCACGGGATTCATGAACACTGAAGCTTTCTTT. Translation gives CASTGFMNTEAFF.

This clone was counted between two and nine times. This chain connects TRBV2 to TRBJ1-4; the D is unclear. The CDR3 is 14 residues long. Germline V gives CDR1 SNHLY, CDR2 FYNNEI. V shed 7 bases and J shed 10 bases, with 19 bases lying between them. CDR3 amino acids: CASIPAGGYRKLFF. CDR3 nucleotide sequence: TGTGCCAGCATCCCGGCAGGAGGTTATCGAAAACTGTTTTTT.

The chain recombines TRBV21-1 with TRBJ1-2; TRBD1 reflects the table's D call only, with no check against the DNA. TRBV21-1 is listed as a pseudogene. This CDR3 spans 16 amino acids. For the CDR3, the DNA is TGTGCCAGCAGCCCACTAACGGGGCAGGGGGCTGACGGCTACACCTTC. This encodes CASSPLTGQGADGYTF.

The CDR3 nucleotides read TGTGCCAGCAGTGAGGGAGGCTACGAGCAGTACGTC. The encoded protein is CASSEGGYEQYV. The J gene is TRBJ2-7, the V gene TRBV6-1, with D possibly matching TRBD2 (6 bases). The CDR3 has 12 amino acids. CDR1 and CDR2 (germline): MNHNS, SASEGT. Trimming shortened V by 3 bases and J by 3 bases, and 6 bases separated the two germline ends.

The chain joins TRBV10-1 to TRBJ1-5, with D possibly being TRBD1 (5 bases). V was cut by 8 bases and J by 4 bases, with 21 bases left in between. From germline, CDR1 is WNHNN and CDR2 SYGVQD (reference sequence). The CDR3 length is 16 residues. This CDR3 is CASLPPGTAHNQPQHF. DNA of the CDR3: TGCGCCAGCTTACCCCCCGGGACGGCACATAATCAGCCCCAGCATTTT.

This chain connects TRBV19 to TRBJ1-2; 9 nucleotides match TRBD1. CDR1 is LNHDA and CDR2 is SQIVND in the germline V gene (reference sequence). Trimming at V came to 11 bases and at J to 7 bases, leaving 14 bases not matched to a gene. The CDR3 is 14 amino acids. In DNA, the CDR3 is TGTGCCTCCCACGCGTGGGGACAGGGAACTGGCTACACCTTC. Its translation: CASHAWGQGTGYTF.

This clone was counted a few times. The chain uses TRBV5-1 and TRBJ1-1; D remains ambiguous. The CDR3 runs to 13 residues. The ends were cut back, 0 bases at V and 2 bases at J, with 5 bases in the middle. CDR1 and CDR2 (germline): SGHRS, YFSETQ. This CDR3 reads CASSLAGNTEAFF. CDR3 bases: TGCGCCAGCAGCTTGGCGGGAAACACTGAAGCTTTCTTT.

This CDR3 reads CASSFFTGTSLDTQYF. DNA for the CDR3: TGTGCCAGCAGCTTTTTTACCGGGACTAGCTTAGATACGCAGTATTTT. This chain joins TRBV7-6 and TRBJ2-3, with 9 bases matching TRBD2. This CDR3 has 16 amino acids. Germline CDR1 reads SGHVS; CDR2 reads FNYEAQ. V was pared by 3 bases and J by 5 bases, with 9 bases of the junction left unmatched.

The chain links TRBV5-8 to TRBJ1-4; TRBD1 is a possible D gene (5 bases). This CDR3 comprises 17 residues. V was cut by 0 bases and J by 4 bases, with 16 bases left in between. From germline, CDR1 is SGHTS and CDR2 YDEGEE. CDR3 loop: CASSLDEWGSHNEKLFF. As DNA, the CDR3 is TGTGCCAGCAGCTTGGATGAGTGGGGCAGCCATAATGAAAAACTGTTTTTT.

Note on this clone: Other DNA variants within this sample encode the same CDR3. This chain uses TRBV27 with TRBJ2-7; 7 bases match TRBD1. V shed 4 bases, J shed 6 bases, and the junction held 9 bases outside the gene matches. The CDR3 sequence is 14 residues long. Germline CDR1 reads MNHEY; CDR2 reads SMNVEV (reference sequence). CDR3 sequence: CASSSKQGSREQYV. The CDR3 nucleotides are TGTGCCAGCAGTTCCAAACAGGGGTCTCGCGAGCAGTACGTC.

This clone has only one observation. V and J are TRBV10-1 and TRBJ2-3; 10 bases are shared with TRBD2. Losses at the gene ends were 6 bases for V and 7 bases for J; bases not matched to a gene: 10. Per germline, CDR1 WNHNN and CDR2 SYGVQD (reference sequence). This CDR3 contains 15 residues. CDR3: CASRPSGLAMNTQYF. For the CDR3, the DNA is TGCGCCAGCAGGCCATCGGGACTAGCGATGAATACGCAGTATTTT.

This clone was observed once. The chain has TRBV6-5 and TRBJ1-1; D unresolved. The CDR3 has 14 residues. CDR1 and CDR2 from the germline V gene are MNHEY and SVGAGI. Trimming pared 4 bases from V and 0 bases from J, leaving 9 bases between. The DNA for the CDR3 is TGTGCCAGCAGTTCGAGCCCCATGAACACTGAAGCTTTCTTT. Translation gives CASSSSPMNTEAFF.